The 25 T cell receptor beta chains below come from one sample, sequenced in a study of vaccination effects on CD4 cells after COVID-19. Using viral peptide pools, the ViraFEST assay grew out antigen-specific CD4+ T cells prior to sequencing. Isolating CD4+ T cells followed 9 to 10 days of culture. Subjects were given two BNT162b2 or mRNA-1273 vaccine doses. These receptors have no identified antigens. Method: immunoSEQ multiplex PCR; TCRdb's copy keeps in-frame clones and lacks some. The sample shows some 30,000 clones, roughly 77% of them seen only once. The material was CD4+ T cells from PBMCs cultured with HCoV-229E spike peptides, obtained after COVID-19 vaccination. The origin of the receptors is a human donor who received a COVID-19 vaccine.

V is TRBV30 and J is TRBJ1-1; maybe TRBD1 (6 bases). The CDR3 extends over 13 amino acids. V gave up 8 bases and J gave up 11 bases, with 24 bases separating them. Germline V gene sequence: CDR1 GTSNPN, CDR2 SVGIG (reference sequence). CDR3 DNA sequence: TGTGCCCTAGGGAGGGGTACGGGGGACACGGCTTTCTTT. Its translation is CALGRGTGDTAFF.

The chain recombines TRBV14 with TRBJ2-5; no definite D call. Germline V gene sequence: CDR1 SGHDN, CDR2 FVKESK. The CDR3 covers 13 residues. The ends were cut back, 3 bases at V and 5 bases at J, with 10 bases in the middle. For the CDR3, the DNA is TGTGCCAGCAGCCAGGGGTTGGGGGAGACCCAGTACTTC. This sequence encodes CASSQGLGETQYF. Supplemented by reference TRBV14 and TRBJ2-5, the full variable domain reads EAGVTQFPSHSVIEKGQTVTLRCDPISGHDNLYWYRRVMGKEIKFLLHFVKESKQDESGMPNNRFLAERTGGTYSTLKVQPAELEDSGVYFCASSQGLGETQYFGPGTRLLVL.

The rearrangement uses TRBV2 and TRBJ1-3; D not certain. With 3 bases removed from V and 0 bases from J, the gap between germline ends came to 12 bases. The germline CDR1 and CDR2 sequences are SNHLY and FYNNEI. CDR3 length: 16 amino acids. CDR3 residues: CASSEVGLSSGNTIYF. CDR3 bases: TGTGCCAGCAGTGAGGTAGGACTGAGCTCTGGAAACACCATATATTTT. The variable domain in full, with the rest retrieved from reference TRBV2 and TRBJ1-3, is EPEVTQTPSHQVTQMGQEVILRCVPISNHLYFYWYRQILGQKVEFLVSFYNNEISEKSEIFDDQFSVERPDGSNFTLKIRSTKLEDSAMYFCASSEVGLSSGNTIYFGEGSWLTVV.

The chain uses TRBV5-1 and TRBJ2-1; D gene unclear. V was trimmed by 0 bases and J by 5 bases, leaving 3 bases between them. The CDR3 is 12 amino acids. Germline V gene data show CDR1 as SGHRS and CDR2 as YFSETQ. This chain's CDR3 is CASSLGHNEQFF. The CDR3 DNA is TGCGCCAGCAGCTTGGGTCACAATGAGCAGTTCTTC.

This clone has only a few counts. The chain uses TRBV5-6 and TRBJ2-2; 7 bases are shared with TRBD1. Trimming removed 3 bases from V and 1 base from J; junction bases left unmatched: 9. From germline, CDR1 is SGHDT and CDR2 YYEEEE. The CDR3 consists of 17 residues. CDR3: CASSSVIRDRNTGELFF. In DNA form, the CDR3 reads TGTGCCAGCAGCTCTGTAATCCGGGACAGGAACACCGGGGAGCTGTTTTTT.

V gene TRBV5-1 combines with J gene TRBJ2-1; 10 bases are shared with TRBD2. Germline CDR1 and CDR2: SGHRS and YFSETQ. The CDR3 totals 16 residues. After removal of 1 base from V and 6 bases from J, the junction contained 7 bases not matched to a gene. The CDR3 sequence: CASSLLAGASGNEQFF. As DNA, the CDR3 is TGCGCCAGCAGCTTGCTAGCGGGAGCTTCGGGCAATGAGCAGTTCTTC. The entire variable domain, with the rest obtained from reference TRBV5-1 and TRBJ2-1, is as follows: KAGVTQTPRYLIKTRGQQVTLSCSPISGHRSVSWYQQTPGQGLQFLFEYFSETQRNKGNFPGRFSGRQFSNSRSEMNVSTLELGDSALYLCASSLLAGASGNEQFFGPGTRLTVL.

In its sample, this clone was seen once. V usage is TRBV5-1 and J usage is TRBJ1-1; 8 nucleotides line up with TRBD1. Germline CDR1 reads SGHRS; CDR2 reads YFSETQ. This CDR3 spans 14 amino acids. V was pared by 7 bases and J by 6 bases, with 11 bases of the junction left unmatched. CDR3 bases: TGCGCCAGCGGGATACAGGGGGGGTTTGCTGAAGCTTTCTTT. Encoded protein: CASGIQGGFAEAFF.

Notes on this clone: An end of the junction differs from the germline gene, which may be a read error. This chain joins TRBV3-1 (or the pseudogene TRBV3-2) and TRBJ2-5, with unresolved D. CDR3 length equals 14 residues. Germline CDR1 is LGHDT and CDR2 is YNNKEL (reference sequence). This chain's CDR3 is CASRQGIGQPAQYF. In nucleotides, the CDR3 is TGTGCCAGCAGACAAGGAATAGGGCAACCCGCCCAGTACTTC.

The chain recombines TRBV6-4 with TRBJ2-2, with D possibly TRBD2 on 6 matching bases. CDR1 and CDR2 (germline): MRHNA, SNTAGT. The V and J ends lost 5 bases and 2 bases respectively, with 15 bases between them. The CDR3 runs 16 residues. CDR3 coding DNA: TGTGCCAGCAGTCCCAATGGCGGGGATAACACCGGGGAGCTGTTTTTT. This sequence encodes CASSPNGGDNTGELFF.

The chain is built from TRBV2 and TRBJ1-2, with D possibly being TRBD1 (5 bases). There are 15 residues in the CDR3. V lost 5 bases and J 4 bases, leaving 17 bases between the germline ends. Germline lookup yields CDR1 SNHLY and CDR2 FYNNEI. The CDR3 sequence: CASSPPITGLYGYTF. CDR3 DNA sequence: TGTGCCAGCAGTCCACCAATAACAGGTCTCTATGGCTACACCTTC. The variable domain in full, with the rest retrieved from reference TRBV2 and TRBJ1-2, is EPEVTQTPSHQVTQMGQEVILRCVPISNHLYFYWYRQILGQKVEFLVSFYNNEISEKSEIFDDQFSVERPDGSNFTLKIRSTKLEDSAMYFCASSPPITGLYGYTFGSGTRLTVV.

The V call is TRBV19, the J call TRBJ1-2; D is possibly TRBD1 (6 bases). The V and J ends lost 9 bases and 0 bases respectively, with 17 bases between them. CDR3 size: 15 residues. Germline lookup yields CDR1 LNHDA and CDR2 SQIVND (reference sequence). This CDR3 is CASSMGGTTNYGYTF. DNA for the CDR3: TGTGCCAGCTCCATGGGGGGCACTACTAACTATGGCTACACCTTC.

The V gene is TRBV7-9, the J gene TRBJ2-7; maybe TRBD2 (6 bases). V lost 5 bases, J lost 0 bases, and 17 bases lay in between. Germline V lookup: CDR1 SEHNR, CDR2 FQNEAQ (reference sequence). The length of the CDR3 is 16 residues. CDR3 in amino acids: CASSPKMAGTSYEQYF. As DNA, the CDR3 is TGTGCCAGCAGCCCCAAGATGGCGGGAACCTCCTACGAGCAGTACTTC.

The chain combines TRBV14 with TRBJ2-7; D unresolved. The germline CDR1 and CDR2 sequences are SGHDN and FVKESK. The V end lost 4 bases, the J end lost 4 bases, and 5 bases lay between the germline ends. This CDR3 spans 11 amino acids. For the CDR3, the DNA is TGTGCCAGCAGCCGAAATTACGAGCAGTACTTC. The encoded protein is CASSRNYEQYF.

The V and J genes are TRBV20-1 and TRBJ2-2, with D tentatively TRBD1 (5 bases). Germline V gene data show CDR1 as DFQATT and CDR2 as SNEGSKA (reference sequence). CDR3 length: 14 amino acids. Trimming removed 3 bases at V and 4 bases at J, with 12 bases between. This CDR3 is CSASGREITGELFF. For the CDR3, the DNA is TGCAGTGCTAGTGGCAGGGAAATCACCGGGGAGCTGTTTTTT.

The chain uses TRBV5-6 and TRBJ1-2; D not certain. The germline CDR1 and CDR2 sequences are SGHDT and YYEEEE. The CDR3 is 13 amino acids. V was pared by 5 bases and J by 3 bases, with 11 bases between. The CDR3 loop is CASSPSGDYGYTF. CDR3 DNA: TGTGCCAGCAGTCCGTCTGGGGACTATGGCTACACCTTC.

Only one count was recorded for this clone. Mismatch with germline at one junction end may stem from a read error. V is TRBV2 and J is TRBJ1-5; unclear D gene. This CDR3 has 14 residues. Looked up from germline, CDR1 is SNHLY and CDR2 is FYNNEI. The CDR3 sequence is CATHPSDSDQPQHF. The CDR3 DNA reads TGTGCCACCCATCCTTCGGATAGCGATCAGCCCCAGCATTTT.

This clone was observed a handful of times. The V gene is TRBV10-3, the J gene TRBJ2-7; 8 nucleotides align to TRBD2. The CDR3 is made up of 15 amino acids. The V and J ends lost 2 bases and 5 bases, in that order; junction bases with no gene match: 8. The germline gives CDR1 ENHRY, CDR2 SYGVKD. CDR3 nucleotides: TGTGCCATCAGTGAGAGGACGGGGGGGCGGGACGAGCAGTACTTC. It translates to CAISERTGGRDEQYF.

The chain has TRBV3-1 (or the pseudogene TRBV3-2) and TRBJ2-7, with D perhaps TRBD2 (6 bases). CDR1 is LGHDT and CDR2 is YNNKEL in the germline V gene (reference sequence). V was pared by 1 base and J by 9 bases, with 10 bases between. The CDR3 is 12 amino acids. The CDR3 DNA is TGTGCCAGCAGCCAAGGGGGCGGGATGCAGTACTTC. Amino acids: CASSQGGGMQYF.

V is TRBV6-1 and J is TRBJ1-2; D might be TRBD1 (5 bases). The CDR3 has 17 residues. Trimming removed 4 bases from V and 1 base from J, with 19 bases in between. Germline CDR1 is MNHNS and CDR2 is SASEGT. This CDR3 is CASSAGGVGSINYGYTF. In DNA form, the CDR3 reads TGTGCCAGCAGTGCCGGAGGGGTTGGAAGTATTAACTATGGCTACACCTTC.

The V gene is TRBV7-9, the J gene TRBJ1-6; D perhaps matches TRBD1 (6 bases). Germline CDR1 reads SEHNR; CDR2 reads FQNEAQ (reference sequence). V shed 0 bases and J shed 7 bases, with 13 bases lying between them. The CDR3 length is 16 residues. The chain's CDR3 is CASSLAGQRNNSPLHF. CDR3 DNA sequence: TGTGCCAGCAGCTTAGCTGGACAGCGGAACAATTCACCCCTCCACTTT.

V and J are TRBV5-1 and TRBJ2-5, with D hard to call. With 0 bases removed from V and 3 bases from J, the gap between germline ends came to 9 bases. Germline V gives CDR1 SGHRS, CDR2 YFSETQ. The CDR3 length is 14 residues. Here the CDR3 reads CASSLAGQKETQYF. Written as DNA, the CDR3 is TGCGCCAGCAGCTTGGCAGGTCAAAAAGAGACCCAGTACTTC.

The rearrangement joins TRBV11-2 to TRBJ2-5, with D maybe TRBD2 (6 bases). Germline V gives CDR1 SGHAT, CDR2 FQNNGV. Trimming shortened V by 5 bases and J by 1 base, and 11 bases separated the two germline ends. The CDR3 has 14 residues. For the CDR3, the DNA is TGTGCCAGCAGCCCAGGGACTTTCCAAGAGACCCAGTACTTC. It codes for CASSPGTFQETQYF. The variable domain in full, completed from reference TRBV11-2 and TRBJ2-5, reads EAGVAQSPRYKIIEKRQSVAFWCNPISGHATLYWYQQILGQGPKLLIQFQNNGVVDDSQLPKDRFSAERLKGVDSTLKIQPAKLEDSAVYLCASSPGTFQETQYFGPGTRLLVL.

Concerning this clone itself: One end of the junction is discordant with germline, which a read error may explain. V and J are TRBV6-5 and TRBJ2-3; unclear D gene. CDR3 size: 11 residues. The V gene's germline CDR1 is MNHEY and CDR2 SVGAGI. CDR3 sequence: CASSDSYTQYF. The CDR3 nucleotides read TGTGCCAGCAGTGACTCCTATACGCAGTATTTT.

This chain links TRBV30 with TRBJ2-7; D is undetermined. Trimming stripped 5 bases from V and 5 bases from J, with 25 bases between. This CDR3 has 16 amino acids. Looked up from germline, CDR1 is GTSNPN and CDR2 is SVGIG (reference sequence). The CDR3 DNA reads as TGTGCCTGGGAAAGAAGCTGGACGGCGGCGGTCCACGAGCAGTACTTC. Encoded protein: CAWERSWTAAVHEQYF.

This clone has more than one count but fewer than ten. This chain links TRBV27 with TRBJ2-1; D may be TRBD2 (6 bases). Trimming took 11 bases from V and 6 from J, leaving 23 bases between them. Per germline, CDR1 MNHEY and CDR2 SMNVEV (reference sequence). The CDR3 length is 15 residues. The CDR3 loop is CASAPRDLPGNEQFF. CDR3 bases: TGTGCCTCCGCCCCGCGGGACCTGCCCGGCAATGAGCAGTTCTTC.